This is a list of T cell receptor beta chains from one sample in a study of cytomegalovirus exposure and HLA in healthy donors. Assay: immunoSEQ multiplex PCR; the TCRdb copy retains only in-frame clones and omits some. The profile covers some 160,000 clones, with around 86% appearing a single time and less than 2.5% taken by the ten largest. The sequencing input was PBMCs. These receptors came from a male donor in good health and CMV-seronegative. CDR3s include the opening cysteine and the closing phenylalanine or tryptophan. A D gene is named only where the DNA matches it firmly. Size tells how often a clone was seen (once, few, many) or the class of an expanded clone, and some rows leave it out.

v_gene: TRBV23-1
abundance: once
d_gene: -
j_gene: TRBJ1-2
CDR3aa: CASSLNSLHGYTF
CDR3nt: TGCGCCAGCAGCCTTAACTCTCTCCATGGCTACACCTTC

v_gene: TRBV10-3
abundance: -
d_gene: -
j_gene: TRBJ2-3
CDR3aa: CAISESWGVRTDTQYF
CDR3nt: TGTGCCATCAGTGAGTCGTGGGGGGTACGCACAGATACGCAGTATTTT

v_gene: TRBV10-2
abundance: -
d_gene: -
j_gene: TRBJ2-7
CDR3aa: CASSVPGEQYF
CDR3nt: TGCGCCAGCAGCGTTCCGGGCGAGCAGTACTTC

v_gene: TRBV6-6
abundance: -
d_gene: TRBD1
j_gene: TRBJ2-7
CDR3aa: CASSSQPGQGDYEQYF
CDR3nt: TGTGCCAGCAGTTCCCAACCGGGACAGGGGGACTACGAGCAGTACTTC

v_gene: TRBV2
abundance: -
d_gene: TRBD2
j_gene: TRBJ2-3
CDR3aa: CASSTGLYGDTQYF
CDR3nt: TGTGCCAGCAGTACGGGACTATATGGGGATACGCAGTATTTT

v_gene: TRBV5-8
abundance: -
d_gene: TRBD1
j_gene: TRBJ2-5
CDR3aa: CASSLQGAEIETQYF
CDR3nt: TGTGCCAGCAGCTTGCAGGGGGCTGAAATAGAGACCCAGTACTTC

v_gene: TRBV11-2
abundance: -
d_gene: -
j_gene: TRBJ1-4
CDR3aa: CASSFGNPAAGWKLFF
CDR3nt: TGTGCCAGCAGCTTCGGAAATCCGGCCGCGGGGTGGAAACTGTTTTTT

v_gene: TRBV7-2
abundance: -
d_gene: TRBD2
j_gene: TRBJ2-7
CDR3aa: CASSFAGGRSEQYF
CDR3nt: TGTGCCAGCAGCTTTGCGGGGGGGCGGAGCGAGCAGTACTTC

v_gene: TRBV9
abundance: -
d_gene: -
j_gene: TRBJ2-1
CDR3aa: CASSVYGQRQYNEQFF
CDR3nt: TGTGCCAGCAGCGTATACGGACAGAGACAGTACAATGAGCAGTTCTTC

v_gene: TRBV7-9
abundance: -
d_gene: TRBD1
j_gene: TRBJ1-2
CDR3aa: CSSSSGTGANYGYTF
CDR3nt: TGTTCCAGCAGCTCCGGGACAGGAGCTAACTATGGCTACACCTTC

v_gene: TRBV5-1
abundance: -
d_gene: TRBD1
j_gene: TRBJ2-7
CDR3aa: CASSFRDRGNEQYF
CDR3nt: TGCGCCAGCAGCTTCCGGGACAGGGGGAACGAGCAGTACTTC

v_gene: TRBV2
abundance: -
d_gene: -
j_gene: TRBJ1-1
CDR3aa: CASPVNTEAFF
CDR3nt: TGTGCCAGCCCGGTGAACACTGAAGCTTTCTTT

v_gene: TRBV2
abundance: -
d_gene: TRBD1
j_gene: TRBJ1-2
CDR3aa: CASSIDRGLGTSYGYTF
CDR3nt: TGTGCCAGCAGTATAGACAGGGGGCTTGGGACGAGCTATGGCTACACCTTC

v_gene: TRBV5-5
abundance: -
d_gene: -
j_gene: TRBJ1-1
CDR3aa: CASSSLRGGLGEAFF
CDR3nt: TGTGCCAGCAGCTCCCTCCGGGGGGGGCTAGGTGAAGCTTTCTTT

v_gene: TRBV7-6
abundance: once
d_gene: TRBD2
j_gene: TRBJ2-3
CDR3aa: CASSKSGGFKDTQYF
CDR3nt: TGTGCCAGCAGCAAAAGCGGGGGGTTTAAAGATACGCAGTATTTT

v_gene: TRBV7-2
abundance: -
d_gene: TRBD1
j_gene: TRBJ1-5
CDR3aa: CASSLGGGQGYQPQHF
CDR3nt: TGTGCCAGCAGCTTAGGGGGGGGACAGGGTTACCAGCCCCAGCATTTT

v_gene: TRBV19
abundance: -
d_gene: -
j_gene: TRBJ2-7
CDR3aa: CASSPRGSYEQYF
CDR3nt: TGTGCCAGTAGTCCCCGGGGCTCCTACGAGCAGTACTTC

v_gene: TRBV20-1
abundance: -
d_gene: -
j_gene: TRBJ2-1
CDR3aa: CSGDTYNEQFF
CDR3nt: TGCAGTGGGGACACCTACAATGAGCAGTTCTTC

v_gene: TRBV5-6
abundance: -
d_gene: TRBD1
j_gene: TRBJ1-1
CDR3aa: CASSPGTGRNTEAFF
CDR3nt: TGTGCCAGCAGCCCCGGGACAGGGCGGAACACTGAAGCTTTCTTT

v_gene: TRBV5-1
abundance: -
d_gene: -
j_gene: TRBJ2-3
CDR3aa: CASSPRDTRTDTQYF
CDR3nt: TGCGCCAGCAGCCCCCGGGACACCCGCACAGATACGCAGTATTTT

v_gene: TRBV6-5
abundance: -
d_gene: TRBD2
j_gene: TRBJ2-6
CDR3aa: CASSYAGAGANVLTF
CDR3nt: TGTGCCAGCAGTTACGCGGGAGCTGGGGCCAACGTCCTGACTTTC

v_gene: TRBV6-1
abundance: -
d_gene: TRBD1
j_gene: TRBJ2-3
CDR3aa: CASIGQGEDTQYF
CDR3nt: TGTGCCAGCATAGGACAGGGTGAAGATACGCAGTATTTT

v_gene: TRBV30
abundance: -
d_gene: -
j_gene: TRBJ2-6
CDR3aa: CAWSSGAGANVLTF
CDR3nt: TGTGCCTGGAGTTCAGGGGCCGGGGCCAACGTCCTGACTTTC

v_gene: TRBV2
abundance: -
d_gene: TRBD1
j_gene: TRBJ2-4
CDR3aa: CASRYRDRGLLMAKNIQYF
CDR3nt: TGTGCCAGCAGATACCGGGACAGGGGGCTTCTAATGGCCAAAAACATTCAGTACTTC

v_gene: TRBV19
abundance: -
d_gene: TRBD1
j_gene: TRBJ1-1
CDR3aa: CASSIDREVNTEAFF
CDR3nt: TGTGCCAGTAGTATCGACAGGGAAGTGAACACTGAAGCTTTCTTT

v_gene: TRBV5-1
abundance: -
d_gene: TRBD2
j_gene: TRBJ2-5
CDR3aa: CASSWGTSGGTLQETQYF
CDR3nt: TGCGCCAGCAGCTGGGGGACTAGCGGGGGGACCTTACAAGAGACCCAGTACTTC

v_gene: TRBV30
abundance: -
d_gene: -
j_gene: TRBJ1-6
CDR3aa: CAWNRQEYSPLHF
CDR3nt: TGTGCCTGGAACAGACAGGAATATTCACCCCTCCACTTT

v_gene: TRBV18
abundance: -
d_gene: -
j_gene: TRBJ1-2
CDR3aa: CASSTSANYGYTF
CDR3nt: TGTGCCAGCTCAACCAGTGCTAACTATGGCTACACCTTC

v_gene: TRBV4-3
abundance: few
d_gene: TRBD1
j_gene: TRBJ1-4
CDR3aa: CASSQDRGGQGGNEKLFF
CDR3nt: TGCGCCAGCAGCCAGGACCGAGGTGGACAGGGTGGTAATGAAAAACTGTTTTTT

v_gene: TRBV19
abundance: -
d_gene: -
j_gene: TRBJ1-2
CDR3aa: CATLRTPDFYGYTF
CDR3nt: TGTGCCACCCTGAGGACACCGGATTTCTATGGCTACACCTTC

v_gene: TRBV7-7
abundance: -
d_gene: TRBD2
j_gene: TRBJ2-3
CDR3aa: CASSPGGGGTDTQYF
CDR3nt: TGTGCTAGCAGCCCGGGGGGGGGCGGCACAGATACGCAGTATTTT

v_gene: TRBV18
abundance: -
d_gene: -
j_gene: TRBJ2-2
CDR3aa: CASSPMEGFGTGELFF
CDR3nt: TGTGCCAGCTCACCGATGGAGGGATTCGGCACCGGGGAGCTGTTTTTT